The entry that follows covers one TCR beta chain sequence. CDR3 length equals 15 residues. This sample was included in a study of T cells expressing NK-cell markers. Study context: Sorted CD3+CD56+NKG2C+, CD3+CD56+NKG2C- and CD3+CD56-NKG2C+ T cells provided the TCR beta repertoires.

TCRdb derives one entry per CDR3 protein from the 5' RACE reads, leaving out DNA. The listing records more than 400,000 distinct CDR3 sequences. The chain joins TRBV12-3 or TRBV12-4 to TRBJ2-7; with no DNA, the TCRdb D assignment of TRBD1 cannot be verified. Sequencing was done on a sample of blood T cells: a sorted CD56 or NKG2C T cell subset, CD4+ or CD8+ T cells, or bulk PBMC T cells (not recorded which). The sequence was obtained from a woman between 18 and 70 years old in good health. CDR3: CASSSTGTGAYEQYF.